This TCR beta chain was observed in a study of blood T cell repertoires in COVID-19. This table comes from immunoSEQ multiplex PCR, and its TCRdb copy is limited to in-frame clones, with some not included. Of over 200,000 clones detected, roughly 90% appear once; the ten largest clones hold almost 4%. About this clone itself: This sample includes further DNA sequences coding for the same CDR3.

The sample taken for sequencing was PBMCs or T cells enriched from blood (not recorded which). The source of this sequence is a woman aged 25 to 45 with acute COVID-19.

The CDR3: CASSLRTGDQPQHF. In DNA form, the CDR3 reads TGCGCCAGCAGCCTAAGAACAGGGGATCAGCCCCAGCATTTT. V is TRBV4-3 and J is TRBJ1-5; 7 nucleotides agree with TRBD1. The CDR3 is 14 residues long. Germline CDR1 and CDR2: LGHNA and YSLEER. The V and J ends lost 4 bases and 5 bases, in that order; junction bases with no gene match: 5.